The rows below give T cell receptor beta chains drawn from one sample of a study of regulatory T cells in long-lasting Graves disease. TCRdb reprocessed the multiplex PCR reads via MiXCR and lists one record per CDR3 protein. Of hundreds of thousands of distinct CDR3 sequences listed, around an eighth were seen once; the top ten hold more than 8.5%. The sample was also reused in another study, on T cells in Graves' hyperthyroidism and ophthalmopathy.

The material was peripheral blood mononuclear cells (PBMCs), obtained at new diagnosis, from a patient treated with antithyroid drugs. These receptors all come from a man aged 25-45 years with Graves disease. Both conserved end residues are part of each CDR3. The D gene is left open where the match is weak. Not all rows give a size; the values are once, few, many and, for expanded clones, a class.

length | D | J | V | size | DNA | CDR3
16 | TRBD2 | TRBJ2-3 | TRBV10-3 | many | TGTGCCATCAGTGGACTAGCGGGAGGGCCTAACGATACGCAGTATTTT | CAISGLAGGPNDTQYF
16 | NA | TRBJ2-6 | TRBV5-1 | NA | TGCGCCAGCAGCCCATTTTCGGGCTCTGGGGCCAACGTCCTGACTTTC | CASSPFSGSGANVLTF
16 | NA | TRBJ2-5 | TRBV5-6 | NA | TGTGCCAGCAGCTCAGACCCAACCGTCTCCTACAATGAGCAGTACTTC | CASSSDPTVSYNEQYF
14 | NA | TRBJ2-3 | TRBV12-3/TRBV12-4 | many | TGTGCCAGCACGGCTAGCGCGACCACAGATACGCAGTATTTT | CASTASATTDTQYF
19 | TRBD2 | TRBJ2-1 | TRBV25-1 | many | TGTGCCAGCAGTGAATACAGGGTCCTAGCGGGAGGCCAATACAATGAGCAGTTCTTC | CASSEYRVLAGGQYNEQFF
15 | TRBD2 | TRBJ2-7 | TRBV6-2/TRBV6-3 | many | TGTGCCAGCAGTCCTCAGGCGGGAGGTACCGACGAGCAGTACTTC | CASSPQAGGTDEQYF
15 | NA | TRBJ2-7 | TRBV27 | NA | TGTGCCAGCAGTCCGTCAGCGGTCAGCTCCTACGAGCAGTACTTC | CASSPSAVSSYEQYF
13 | NA | TRBJ2-7 | TRBV20-1 | many | TGCAGTGCTAGACCGGTAGGGAGCTACGAGCAGTACTTC | CSARPVGSYEQYF
13 | NA | TRBJ2-4 | TRBV6-2/TRBV6-3 | NA | TGTGCCAGCAGTTACGCGGCCAAAAACATTCAGTACTTC | CASSYAAKNIQYF
13 | TRBD1 | TRBJ2-7 | TRBV30 | few | TGTGCCTGGAAAGACAGGGGCGGATACGAGCAGTACTTC | CAWKDRGGYEQYF
13 | NA | TRBJ2-3 | TRBV12-3/TRBV12-4 | many | TGTGCCAGCAGTTTCCAGGAGACAGATACGCAGTATTTT | CASSFQETDTQYF
14 | NA | TRBJ2-7 | TRBV12-3/TRBV12-4 | many | TGTGCCAGCAGGGACGGGGGGCTTTCCTACGAGCAGTACTTC | CASRDGGLSYEQYF
18 | NA | TRBJ2-1 | TRBV7-7 | many | TGTGCTAGCAGCCCAGGGTTATCTGCGGGGGCTTCCTACAATGAGCAGTTCTTC | CASSPGLSAGASYNEQFF
12 | NA | TRBJ1-6 | TRBV6-1 | many | TGTGCCAGCGAACGTTGGGATTCACCCCTCCACTTT | CASERWDSPLHF
14 | NA | TRBJ1-4 | TRBV2 | many | TGTGCCAGCAGCCCCACCCTACTAGAGGAAAAACTGTTTTTT | CASSPTLLEEKLFF
16 | NA | TRBJ2-2 | TRBV15 | once | TGTGCCACCAGCCGCAGGACTGTCCCCGACACCGGGGAGCTGTTTTTT | CATSRRTVPDTGELFF
18 | NA | TRBJ2-7 | TRBV7-2 | many | TGTGCCAGCAGCTTATCCGGTTGGGGGTCTCGTGGAGCAAGCGAGCAGTACTTC | CASSLSGWGSRGASEQYF
14 | TRBD1 | TRBJ1-2 | TRBV3-1 | NA | TGTGCCAGCAGCCAAGGAGACAGGGGGCAAGGCTACACCTTC | CASSQGDRGQGYTF
12 | NA | TRBJ1-1 | TRBV10-3 | many | TGTGCCATCAGTGCGAGGAACGCTGAAGCTTTCTTT | CAISARNAEAFF
14 | NA | TRBJ2-1 | TRBV10-3 | few | TGTGCCATCAGGGACACTAGCTCCTACAATGAGCAGTTCTTC | CAIRDTSSYNEQFF
10 | NA | TRBJ2-1 | TRBV19 | few | TGTGCCAGTAGGTACAATGAGCAGTTCTTC | CASRYNEQFF
12 | NA | TRBJ2-1 | TRBV7-2 | NA | TGTGCCAGCTCGCGGGCCCACAATGAGCAGTTCTTC | CASSRAHNEQFF
13 | NA | TRBJ2-3 | TRBV7-2 | many | TGTGCCAGCAGACCCCCTAGCACAGATACGCAGTATTTT | CASRPPSTDTQYF
14 | TRBD1 | TRBJ2-7 | TRBV30 | few | TGTGCCTGGAGCCGGACAGGGGGCTCCTACGAGCAGTACTTC | CAWSRTGGSYEQYF
19 | TRBD2 | TRBJ2-1 | TRBV6-5 | many | TGTGCCAGCAGTTACTCGAGTAGGGCTAGCGGGAGGGCCTTCGGGGAGCAGTTCTTC | CASSYSSRASGRAFGEQFF
15 | NA | TRBJ1-2 | TRBV19 | many | TGTGCCAGTAGTATGTCCGACAGTGGGCCGTATGGCTACACCTTC | CASSMSDSGPYGYTF
16 | TRBD1 | TRBJ2-3 | TRBV5-1 | NA | TGCGCCAGCAGCAACGGACAGGGGGCGCGTGCAGATACGCAGTATTTT | CASSNGQGARADTQYF
15 | NA | TRBJ2-1 | TRBV6-5 | many | TGTGCCAGCAGTTACGATTCTAGCCCCTACAATGAGCAGTTCTTC | CASSYDSSPYNEQFF
12 | NA | TRBJ1-1 | TRBV20-1 | many | TGCAGTGCTAGAGAGGATGACACTGAAGCTTTCTTT | CSAREDDTEAFF
15 | NA | TRBJ1-1 | TRBV19 | few | TGTGCCAGTAGTATTCCCAGGACGGGGAACACTGAAGCTTTCTTT | CASSIPRTGNTEAFF
13 | NA | TRBJ2-3 | TRBV25-1 | few | TGTGCCAGCACGTATTCTAGCACAGATACGCAGTATTTT | CASTYSSTDTQYF
14 | TRBD1 | TRBJ2-7 | TRBV10-3 | many | TGTGCCATCAGTTCCGGGACAGGGTTCTACGAGCAGTACTTC | CAISSGTGFYEQYF
11 | NA | TRBJ2-7 | TRBV2 | many | TGTGCCAGTAAGATGGCCTACGAGCAGTACTTC | CASKMAYEQYF
16 | NA | TRBJ1-6 | TRBV7-9 | NA | TGTGCCGGCAGCTTAGGGCTGAGCTCCTATAATTCACCCCTCCACTTT | CAGSLGLSSYNSPLHF
13 | NA | TRBJ2-3 | TRBV7-6 | many | TGTGCCAGCAGCTCCCTGCCTAGCACCACGCAGTATTTT | CASSSLPSTTQYF
14 | NA | TRBJ1-2 | TRBV28 | many | TGTGCCAGCACCACGGGAGGGTACTATGCTGGCTACACCTTC | CASTTGGYYAGYTF
15 | NA | TRBJ2-1 | TRBV5-1 | many | TGCGCCAGCAGCTTGTCTACCCTTCGTCGCGATGAGCAGTTCTTC | CASSLSTLRRDEQFF
17 | TRBD2 | TRBJ2-1 | TRBV27 | NA | TGTGCCAGCAGGCCTGGGATAGCGGGAGTGGGGCACAATGAGCAGTTCTTC | CASRPGIAGVGHNEQFF
11 | NA | TRBJ1-1 | TRBV20-1 | many | TGCAGTGCTACGGCGGGCACTGAAGCTTTCTTT | CSATAGTEAFF
18 | TRBD1 | TRBJ2-2 | TRBV11-2 | many | TGTGCCAGCAGCTTATACTCGTCCGGGACAGCGAACACCGGGGAGCTGTTTTTT | CASSLYSSGTANTGELFF
13 | NA | TRBJ2-7 | TRBV30 | many | TGTGCCTGGAGTCGGACCCTCCTGGGGGAGCAGTACTTC | CAWSRTLLGEQYF
14 | NA | TRBJ2-1 | TRBV7-2 | many | TGTGCCAGCGCCCCCGGGTTGGGGTTCGGTGAGCAGTTCTTC | CASAPGLGFGEQFF
14 | NA | TRBJ1-2 | TRBV4-2 | NA | TGTGCCAGCAGCCAAGACACGGGGGTGAGGGGCTACACCTTC | CASSQDTGVRGYTF
12 | TRBD2 | TRBJ2-1 | TRBV9 | NA | TGTGCCAGCAACTGGGGGGGCAATGAGCAGTTCTTC | CASNWGGNEQFF
15 | NA | TRBJ2-3 | TRBV20-1 | NA | TGCAGTGCTAGAGATCTCAAGGGTAGCACAGATACGCAGTATTTT | CSARDLKGSTDTQYF
14 | NA | TRBJ1-5 | TRBV11-2 | many | TGTGCCAGCAGCTTAGATGGGGGAAATCAGCCCCAGCATTTT | CASSLDGGNQPQHF
14 | NA | TRBJ1-2 | TRBV7-2 | NA | TGTGCCAGCAGCTTAGGTACGGGCTACTATGGCTACACCTTC | CASSLGTGYYGYTF
17 | TRBD2 | TRBJ2-3 | TRBV2 | many | TGTGCCAGCAAGCGACTAGCGGGAGAAGGATGGACAGATACGCAGTATTTT | CASKRLAGEGWTDTQYF
16 | TRBD2 | TRBJ2-7 | TRBV19 | once | TGTGCCAGTAGTACCTCCGGGACTAGCGGGAGCGCCGAGCAGTACTTC | CASSTSGTSGSAEQYF
15 | TRBD2 | TRBJ2-3 | TRBV20-1 | many | TGCAGTGCTAGAGGAGGGAGCGGGAGAACAGATACGCAGTATTTT | CSARGGSGRTDTQYF
14 | NA | TRBJ2-3 | TRBV10-2 | NA | TGCGCCACCCGACGGGATACGAGCACAGATACGCAGTATTTT | CATRRDTSTDTQYF
15 | NA | TRBJ1-5 | TRBV7-6 | few | TGTGCCAGCAGCTTAGACCCGGACCGCAATCAGCCCCAGCATTTT | CASSLDPDRNQPQHF
15 | NA | TRBJ2-7 | TRBV18 | NA | TGTGCCAGCTCACTCTCGAATAGCGGCACCTACGAGCAGTACTTC | CASSLSNSGTYEQYF
13 | NA | TRBJ2-1 | TRBV27 | NA | TGTGCCAGCCGTGCCGAAGGCAGGGATGAGCAGTTCTTC | CASRAEGRDEQFF